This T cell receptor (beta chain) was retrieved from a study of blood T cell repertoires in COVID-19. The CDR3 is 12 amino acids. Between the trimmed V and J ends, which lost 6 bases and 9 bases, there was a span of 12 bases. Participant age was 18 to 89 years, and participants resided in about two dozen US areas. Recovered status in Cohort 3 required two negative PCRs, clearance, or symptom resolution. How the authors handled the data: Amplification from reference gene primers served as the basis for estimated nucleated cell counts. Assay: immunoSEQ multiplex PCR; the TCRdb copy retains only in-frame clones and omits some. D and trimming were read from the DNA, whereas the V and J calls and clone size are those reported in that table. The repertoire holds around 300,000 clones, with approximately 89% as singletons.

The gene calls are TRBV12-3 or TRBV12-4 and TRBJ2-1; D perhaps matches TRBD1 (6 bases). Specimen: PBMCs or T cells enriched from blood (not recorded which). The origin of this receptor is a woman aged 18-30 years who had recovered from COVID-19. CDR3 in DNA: TGTGCCAGCAGGGCACAGGGTAGTGAGCAGTTCTTC. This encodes CASRAQGSEQFF.